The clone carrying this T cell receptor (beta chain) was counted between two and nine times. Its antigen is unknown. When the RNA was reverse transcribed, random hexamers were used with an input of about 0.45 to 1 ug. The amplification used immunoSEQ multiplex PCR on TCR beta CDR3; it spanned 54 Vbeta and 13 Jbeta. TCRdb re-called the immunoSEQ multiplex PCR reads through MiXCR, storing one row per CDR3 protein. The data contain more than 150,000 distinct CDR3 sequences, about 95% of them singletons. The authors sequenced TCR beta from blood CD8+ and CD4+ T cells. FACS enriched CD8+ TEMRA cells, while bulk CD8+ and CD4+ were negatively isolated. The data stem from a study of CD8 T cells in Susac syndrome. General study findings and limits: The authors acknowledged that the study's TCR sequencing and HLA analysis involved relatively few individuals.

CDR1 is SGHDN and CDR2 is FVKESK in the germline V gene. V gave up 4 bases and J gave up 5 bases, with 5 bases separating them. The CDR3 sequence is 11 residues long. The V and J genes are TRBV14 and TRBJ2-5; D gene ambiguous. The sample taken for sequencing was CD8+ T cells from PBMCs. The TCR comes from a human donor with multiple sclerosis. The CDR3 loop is CASSRRETQYF. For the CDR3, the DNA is TGTGCCAGCAGCCGCCGGGAGACCCAGTACTTC.